The entry below gives a single T cell receptor beta chain sequence along with its context. Its antigen is unidentified. This sample was included in a study of blood T cells in healthy people across ages. Peripheral blood was drawn, 7.5 to 10 milliliters per donor. Extraction of total RNA produced a minimum of 6 micrograms from each sample. V was cut by 5 bases and J by 10 bases, with 19 bases left in between. This CDR3 region has 14 residues. Germline loops: CDR1 SGHKS, CDR2 YYEKEE (reference sequence). Study outcomes and limitations: PBMCs were not sorted, which prevented a conclusive comparison of naive versus antigen-experienced cells.

For the second PCR, which ran for roughly 7 to 11 cycles, a sample-barcoded 5' primer and a J-beta primer mix were used. TCRdb redid the calling of the 5' RACE reads with MiXCR, one entry per CDR3 protein. The sample shows over 1,500,000 distinct CDR3 sequences, about 49% of them seen only once. The chain joins TRBV5-5 to TRBJ2-1, with a possible D match to TRBD1 (6 bases). The sequenced sample was blood. This receptor was obtained from a woman in her 40s in good health. The CDR3 nucleotides are TGTGCCAGCAGTCAAGCTTCCAAGGGGGTGGAGCAGTTCTTC. Amino acids: CASSQASKGVEQFF.